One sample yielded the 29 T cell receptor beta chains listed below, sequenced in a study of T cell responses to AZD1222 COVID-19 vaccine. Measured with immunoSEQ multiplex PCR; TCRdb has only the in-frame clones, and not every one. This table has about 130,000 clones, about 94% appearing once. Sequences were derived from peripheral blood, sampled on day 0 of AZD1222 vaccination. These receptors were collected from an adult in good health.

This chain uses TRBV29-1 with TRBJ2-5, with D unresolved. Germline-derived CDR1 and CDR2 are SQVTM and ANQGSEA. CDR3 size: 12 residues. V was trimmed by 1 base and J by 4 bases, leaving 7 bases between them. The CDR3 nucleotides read TGCAGCGTTGAAGCGACCGGAGAGACCCAGTACTTC. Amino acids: CSVEATGETQYF.

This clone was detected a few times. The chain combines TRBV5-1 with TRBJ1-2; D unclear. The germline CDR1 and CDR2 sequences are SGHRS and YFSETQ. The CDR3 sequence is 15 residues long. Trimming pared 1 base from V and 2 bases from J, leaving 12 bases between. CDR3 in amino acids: CASSLMPGDNYGYTF. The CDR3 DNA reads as TGCGCCAGCAGCTTGATGCCAGGTGACAACTATGGCTACACCTTC. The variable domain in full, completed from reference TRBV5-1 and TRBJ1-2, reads KAGVTQTPRYLIKTRGQQVTLSCSPISGHRSVSWYQQTPGQGLQFLFEYFSETQRNKGNFPGRFSGRQFSNSRSEMNVSTLELGDSALYLCASSLMPGDNYGYTFGSGTRLTVV.

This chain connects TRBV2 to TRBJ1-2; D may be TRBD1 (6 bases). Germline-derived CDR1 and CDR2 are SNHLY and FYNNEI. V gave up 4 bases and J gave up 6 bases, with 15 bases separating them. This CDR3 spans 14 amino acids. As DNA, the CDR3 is TGTGCCAGCAGTGTAGAGGGGGGGTTAAATGGCTACACCTTC. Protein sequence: CASSVEGGLNGYTF.

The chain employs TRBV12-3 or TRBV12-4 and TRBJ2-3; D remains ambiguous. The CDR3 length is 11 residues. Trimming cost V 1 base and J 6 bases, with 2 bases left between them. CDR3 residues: CASSLVDTQYF. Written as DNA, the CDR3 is TGTGCCAGCAGTTTAGTGGATACGCAGTATTTT.

The CDR3 protein is CASSQEAGSDEQYF. CDR3 bases: TGTGCCAGCAGCCAAGAAGCAGGGAGTGACGAGCAGTACTTC. The rearrangement links TRBV3-1 (or the pseudogene TRBV3-2) to TRBJ2-7; D could derive from TRBD1 or TRBD2 (5 bases each). V was clipped by 0 bases and J by 5 bases, with 11 bases between them. Germline-derived CDR1 and CDR2 are LGHDT and YNNKEL (reference sequence). The CDR3 has 14 residues.

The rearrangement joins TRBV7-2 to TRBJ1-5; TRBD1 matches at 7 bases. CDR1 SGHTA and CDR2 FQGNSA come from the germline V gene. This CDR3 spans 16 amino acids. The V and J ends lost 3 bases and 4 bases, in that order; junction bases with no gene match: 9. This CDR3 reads CASSFKTGAPNQPQHF. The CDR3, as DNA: TGTGCCAGCAGCTTTAAAACAGGGGCACCTAATCAGCCCCAGCATTTT.

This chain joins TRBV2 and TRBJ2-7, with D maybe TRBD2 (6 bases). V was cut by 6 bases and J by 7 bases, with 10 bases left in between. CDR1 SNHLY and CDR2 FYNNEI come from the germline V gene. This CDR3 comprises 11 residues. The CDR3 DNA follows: TGTGCCAGCAGCGGAGGGAGGGAGCAGTACTTC. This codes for CASSGGREQYF.

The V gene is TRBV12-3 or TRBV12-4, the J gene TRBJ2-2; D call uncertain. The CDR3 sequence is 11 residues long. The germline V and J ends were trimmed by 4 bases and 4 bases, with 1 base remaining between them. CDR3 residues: CASSSTGELFF. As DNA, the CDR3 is TGTGCCAGCAGTTCCACCGGGGAGCTGTTTTTT.

The CDR3 region has the DNA TGCGCCAGCAGCTTTGTTACAGGGGGGAACACCGGGGAGCTGTTTTTT. This encodes CASSFVTGGNTGELFF. The V gene is TRBV5-1, the J gene TRBJ2-2; 8 bases are a match to TRBD1. The CDR3 is 16 amino acids. V shed 2 bases, J shed 1 base, and the junction held 4 bases outside the gene matches. Germline lookup yields CDR1 SGHRS and CDR2 YFSETQ.

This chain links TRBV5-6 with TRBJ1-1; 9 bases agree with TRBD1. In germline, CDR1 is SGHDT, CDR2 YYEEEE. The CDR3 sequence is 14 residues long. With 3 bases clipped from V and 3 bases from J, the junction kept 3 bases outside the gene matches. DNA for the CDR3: TGTGCCAGCAGCTGGGGGACAGGGCACACTGAAGCTTTCTTT. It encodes CASSWGTGHTEAFF.

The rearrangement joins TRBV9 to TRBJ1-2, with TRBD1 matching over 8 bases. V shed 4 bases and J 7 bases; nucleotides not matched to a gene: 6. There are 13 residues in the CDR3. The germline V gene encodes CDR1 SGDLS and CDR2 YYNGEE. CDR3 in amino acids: CASSSPRGPGYTF. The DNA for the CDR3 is TGTGCCAGCAGCTCTCCCAGGGGGCCTGGCTACACCTTC.

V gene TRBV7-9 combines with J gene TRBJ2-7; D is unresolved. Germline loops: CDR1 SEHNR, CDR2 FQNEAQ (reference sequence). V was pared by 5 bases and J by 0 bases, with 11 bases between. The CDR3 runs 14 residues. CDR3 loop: CASSPPRPSYEQYF. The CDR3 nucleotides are TGTGCCAGCAGCCCCCCCCGGCCCTCCTACGAGCAGTACTTC.

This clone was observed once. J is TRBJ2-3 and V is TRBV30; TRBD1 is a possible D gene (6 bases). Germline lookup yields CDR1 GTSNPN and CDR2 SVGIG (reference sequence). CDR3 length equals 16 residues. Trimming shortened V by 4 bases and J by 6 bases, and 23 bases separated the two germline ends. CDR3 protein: CAWTRFRTAPGDTQYF. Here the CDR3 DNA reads TGTGCCTGGACTAGGTTCAGGACAGCTCCCGGGGATACGCAGTATTTT.

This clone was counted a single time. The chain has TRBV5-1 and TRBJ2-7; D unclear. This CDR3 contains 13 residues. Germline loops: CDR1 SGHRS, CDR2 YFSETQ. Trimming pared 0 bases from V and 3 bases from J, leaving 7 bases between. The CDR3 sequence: CASSLGWSYEQYF. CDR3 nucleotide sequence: TGCGCCAGCAGCTTGGGTTGGAGCTACGAGCAGTACTTC.

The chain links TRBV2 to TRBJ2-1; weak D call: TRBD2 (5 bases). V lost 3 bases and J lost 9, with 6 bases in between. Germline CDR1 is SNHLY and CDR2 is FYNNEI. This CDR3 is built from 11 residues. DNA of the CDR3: TGTGCCAGCAGTGAGAGGGTTGAGCAGTTCTTC. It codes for CASSERVEQFF.

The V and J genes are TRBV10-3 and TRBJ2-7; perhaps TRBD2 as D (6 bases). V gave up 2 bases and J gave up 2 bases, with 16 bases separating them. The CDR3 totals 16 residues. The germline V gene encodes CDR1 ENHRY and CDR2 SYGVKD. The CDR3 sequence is CAISERGRTGAYEQYF. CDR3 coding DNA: TGTGCCATCAGTGAGAGAGGGAGGACGGGGGCCTACGAGCAGTACTTC.

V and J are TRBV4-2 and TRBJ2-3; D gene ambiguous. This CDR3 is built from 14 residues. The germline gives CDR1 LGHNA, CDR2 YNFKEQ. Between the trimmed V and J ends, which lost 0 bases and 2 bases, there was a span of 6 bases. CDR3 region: CASSQESATDTQYF. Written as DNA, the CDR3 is TGTGCCAGCAGCCAAGAATCAGCCACAGATACGCAGTATTTT.

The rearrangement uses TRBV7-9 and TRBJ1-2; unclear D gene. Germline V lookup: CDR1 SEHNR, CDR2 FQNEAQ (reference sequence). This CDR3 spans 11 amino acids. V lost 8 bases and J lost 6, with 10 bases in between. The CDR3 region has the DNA TGTGCCAGCGGAGCACCAGATGGCTACACCTTC. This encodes CASGAPDGYTF.

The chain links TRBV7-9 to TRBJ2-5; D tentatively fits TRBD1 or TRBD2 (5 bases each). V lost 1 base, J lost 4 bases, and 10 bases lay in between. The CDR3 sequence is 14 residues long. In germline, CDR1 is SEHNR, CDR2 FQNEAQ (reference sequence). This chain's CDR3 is CASSLVAGGETQYF. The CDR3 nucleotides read TGTGCCAGCAGCTTAGTCGCTGGGGGAGAGACCCAGTACTTC.

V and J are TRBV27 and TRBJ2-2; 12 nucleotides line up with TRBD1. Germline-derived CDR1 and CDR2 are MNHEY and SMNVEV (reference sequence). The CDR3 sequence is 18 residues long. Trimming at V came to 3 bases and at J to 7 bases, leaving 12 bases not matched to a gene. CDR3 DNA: TGTGCCAGCAGTTTCCTTGCCCGGGACAGGGGGCATATCGGGGAGCTGTTTTTT. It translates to CASSFLARDRGHIGELFF.

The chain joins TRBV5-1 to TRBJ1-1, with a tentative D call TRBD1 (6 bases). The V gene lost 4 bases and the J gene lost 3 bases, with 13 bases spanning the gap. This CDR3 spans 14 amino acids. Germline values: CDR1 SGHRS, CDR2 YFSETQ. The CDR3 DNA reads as TGCGCCAGCAGCCAAAGGGGGAGGGACACTGAAGCTTTCTTT. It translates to CASSQRGRDTEAFF.

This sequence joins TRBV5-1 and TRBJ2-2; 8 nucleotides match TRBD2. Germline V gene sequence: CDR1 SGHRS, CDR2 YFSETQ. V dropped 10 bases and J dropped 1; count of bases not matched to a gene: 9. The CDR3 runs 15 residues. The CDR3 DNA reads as TGCGCCCCAACTTTGGGACTAGAGAACACCGGGGAGCTGTTTTTT. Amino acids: CAPTLGLENTGELFF.

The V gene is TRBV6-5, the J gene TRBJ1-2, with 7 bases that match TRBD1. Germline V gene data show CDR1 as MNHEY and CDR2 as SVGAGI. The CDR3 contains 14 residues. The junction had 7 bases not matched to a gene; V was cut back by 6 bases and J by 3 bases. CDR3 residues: CASSPLDRDYGYTF. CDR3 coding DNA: TGTGCCAGCAGCCCCTTAGACAGGGACTATGGCTACACCTTC.

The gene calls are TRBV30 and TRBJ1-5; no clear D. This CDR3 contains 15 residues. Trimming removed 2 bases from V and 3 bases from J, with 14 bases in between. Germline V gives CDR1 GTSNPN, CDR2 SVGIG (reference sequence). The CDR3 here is CAWSLDRPNNQPQHF. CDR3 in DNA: TGTGCCTGGAGTTTGGACCGTCCAAACAATCAGCCCCAGCATTTT.

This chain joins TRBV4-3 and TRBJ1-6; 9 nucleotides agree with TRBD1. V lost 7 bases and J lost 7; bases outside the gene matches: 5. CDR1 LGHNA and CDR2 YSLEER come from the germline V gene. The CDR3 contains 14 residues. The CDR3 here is CASNRDRVNSPLHF. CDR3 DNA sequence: TGCGCCAGCAATCGGGACAGGGTGAATTCACCCCTCCACTTT.

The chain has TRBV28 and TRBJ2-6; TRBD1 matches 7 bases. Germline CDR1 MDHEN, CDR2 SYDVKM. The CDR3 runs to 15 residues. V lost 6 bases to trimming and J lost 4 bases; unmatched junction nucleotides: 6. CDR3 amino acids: CASSRDSAGANVLTF. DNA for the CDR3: TGTGCCAGCAGCCGGGACAGCGCAGGGGCCAACGTCCTGACTTTC. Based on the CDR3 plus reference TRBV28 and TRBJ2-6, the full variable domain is DVKVTQSSRYLVKRTGEKVFLECVQDMDHENMFWYRQDPGLGLRLIYFSYDVKMKEKGDIPEGYSVSREKKERFSLILESASTNQTSMYLCASSRDSAGANVLTFGAGSRLTVL.

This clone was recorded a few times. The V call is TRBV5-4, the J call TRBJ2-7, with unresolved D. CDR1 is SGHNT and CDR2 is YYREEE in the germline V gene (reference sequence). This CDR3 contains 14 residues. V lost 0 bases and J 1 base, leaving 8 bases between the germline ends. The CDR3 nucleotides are TGTGCCAGCAGCTTGGGCGGCACATCCTACGAGCAGTACTTC. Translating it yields CASSLGGTSYEQYF. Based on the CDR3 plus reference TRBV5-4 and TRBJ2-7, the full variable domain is ETGVTQSPTHLIKTRGQQVTLRCSSQSGHNTVSWYQQALGQGPQFIFQYYREEENGRGNFPPRFSGLQFPNYSSELNVNALELDDSALYLCASSLGGTSYEQYFGPGTRLTVT.

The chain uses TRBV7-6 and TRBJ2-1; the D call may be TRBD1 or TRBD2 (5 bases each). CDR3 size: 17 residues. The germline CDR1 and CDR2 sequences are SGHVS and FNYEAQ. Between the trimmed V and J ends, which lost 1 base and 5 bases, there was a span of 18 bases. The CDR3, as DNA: TGTGCCAGCAGCTTAGTGGGGGTGCGGACCCAGAACAATGAGCAGTTCTTC. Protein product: CASSLVGVRTQNNEQFF.

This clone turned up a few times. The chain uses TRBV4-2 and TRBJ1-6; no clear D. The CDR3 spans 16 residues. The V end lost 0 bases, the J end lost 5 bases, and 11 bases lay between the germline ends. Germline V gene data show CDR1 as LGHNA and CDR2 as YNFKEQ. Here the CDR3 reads CASSQDKVEDNSPLHF. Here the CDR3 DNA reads TGTGCCAGCAGCCAAGATAAGGTAGAGGATAATTCACCCCTCCACTTT.